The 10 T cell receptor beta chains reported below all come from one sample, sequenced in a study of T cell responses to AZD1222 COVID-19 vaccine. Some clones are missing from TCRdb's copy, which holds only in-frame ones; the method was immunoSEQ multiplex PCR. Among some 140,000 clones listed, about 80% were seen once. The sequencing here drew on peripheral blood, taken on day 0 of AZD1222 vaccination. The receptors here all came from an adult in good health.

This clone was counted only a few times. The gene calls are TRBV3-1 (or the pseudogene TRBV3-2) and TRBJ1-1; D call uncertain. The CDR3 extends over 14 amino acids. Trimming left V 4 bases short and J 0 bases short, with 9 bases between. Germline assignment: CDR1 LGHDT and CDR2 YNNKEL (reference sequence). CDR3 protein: CASSPTVMNTEAFF. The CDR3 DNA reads TGTGCCAGCAGCCCGACGGTTATGAACACTGAAGCTTTCTTT.

The CDR3 DNA is TGCGCCAGCAGCCCCGGGGACGGGGGCAATCAGCCCCAGCATTTT. It yields the protein CASSPGDGGNQPQHF. The genes are TRBV5-1 and TRBJ1-5, with a weak D call TRBD1 (5 bases). Per the germline V gene, CDR1 is SGHRS and CDR2 is YFSETQ. The CDR3 is 15 residues long. Deletions cut 4 bases from V and 2 bases from J, with 13 bases between.

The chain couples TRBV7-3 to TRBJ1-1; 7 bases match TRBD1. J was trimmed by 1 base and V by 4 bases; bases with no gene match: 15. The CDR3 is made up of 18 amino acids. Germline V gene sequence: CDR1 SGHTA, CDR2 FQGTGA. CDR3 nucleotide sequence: TGTGCCAGCAGCTCCGACAGGGAGAGGTGGGTCTGGAACACTGAAGCTTTCTTT. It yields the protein CASSSDRERWVWNTEAFF. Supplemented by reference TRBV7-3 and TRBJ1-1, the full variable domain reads GAGVSQTPSNKVTEKGKYVELRCDPISGHTALYWYRQSLGQGPEFLIYFQGTGAADDSGLPNDRFFAVRPEGSVSTLKIQRTERGDSAVYLCASSSDRERWVWNTEAFFGQGTRLTVV.

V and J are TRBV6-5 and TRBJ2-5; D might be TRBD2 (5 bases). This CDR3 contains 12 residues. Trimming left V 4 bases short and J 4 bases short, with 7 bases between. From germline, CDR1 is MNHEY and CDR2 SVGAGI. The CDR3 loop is CASSFGRETQYF. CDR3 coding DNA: TGTGCCAGCAGTTTTGGGAGAGAGACCCAGTACTTC.

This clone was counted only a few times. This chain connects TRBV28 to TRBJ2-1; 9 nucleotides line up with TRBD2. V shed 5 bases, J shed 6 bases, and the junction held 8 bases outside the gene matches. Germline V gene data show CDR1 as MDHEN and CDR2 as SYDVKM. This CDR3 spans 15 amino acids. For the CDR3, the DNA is TGTGCCAGCAGTCGAGTGACTAGCGGAGGCAATGAGCAGTTCTTC. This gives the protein CASSRVTSGGNEQFF.

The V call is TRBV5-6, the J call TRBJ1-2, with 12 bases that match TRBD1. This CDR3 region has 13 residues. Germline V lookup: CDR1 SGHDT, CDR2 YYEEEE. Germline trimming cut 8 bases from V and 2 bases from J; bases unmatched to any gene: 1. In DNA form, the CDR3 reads TGTGCCAGTGGGACAGGGGGCAACTATGGCTACACCTTC. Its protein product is CASGTGGNYGYTF.

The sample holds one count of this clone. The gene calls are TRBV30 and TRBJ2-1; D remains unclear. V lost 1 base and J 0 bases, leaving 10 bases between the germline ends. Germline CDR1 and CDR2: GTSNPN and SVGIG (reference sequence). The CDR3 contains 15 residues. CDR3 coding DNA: TGTGCCTGGAGTGAGGTCAGGAGCTCCTACAATGAGCAGTTCTTC. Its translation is CAWSEVRSSYNEQFF.

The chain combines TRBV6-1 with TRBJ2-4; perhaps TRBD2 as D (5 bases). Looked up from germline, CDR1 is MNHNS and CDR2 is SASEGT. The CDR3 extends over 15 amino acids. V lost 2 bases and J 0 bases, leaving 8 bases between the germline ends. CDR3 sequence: CASSERGIAKNIQYF. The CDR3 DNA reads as TGTGCCAGCAGTGAACGAGGGATAGCCAAAAACATTCAGTACTTC.

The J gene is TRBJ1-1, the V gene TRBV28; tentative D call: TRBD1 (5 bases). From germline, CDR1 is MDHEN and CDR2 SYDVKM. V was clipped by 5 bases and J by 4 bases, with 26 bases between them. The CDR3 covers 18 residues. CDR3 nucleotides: TGTGCCAGCAGTCCTCCGGGACTTTCTCGTATAGTTGGCACTGAAGCTTTCTTT. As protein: CASSPPGLSRIVGTEAFF.

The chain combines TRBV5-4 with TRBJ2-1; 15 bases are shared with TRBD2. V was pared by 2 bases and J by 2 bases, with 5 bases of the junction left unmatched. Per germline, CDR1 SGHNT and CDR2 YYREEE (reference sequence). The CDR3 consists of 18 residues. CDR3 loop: CASSLGLAGGSAYNEQFF. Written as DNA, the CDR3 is TGTGCCAGCAGCTTAGGACTAGCGGGGGGGTCCGCCTACAATGAGCAGTTCTTC.